These 30 T cell receptor beta chains came from one sample sequenced in a study of blood T cell repertoires in COVID-19. TCRdb's copy holds only in-frame clones and misses some; the assay was immunoSEQ multiplex PCR. The table has approximately 44,000 clones, over 70% seen once; the top ten hold 30% to 35%. The sample taken for sequencing was peripheral blood. These receptors all come from an elderly woman with acute or convalescent COVID-19.

The CDR3 coding sequence is TGCGCCAGCAGCTTGGCCTCCGGGACTAACTACAATGAGCAGTTCTTC. It encodes CASSLASGTNYNEQFF. J is TRBJ2-1 and V is TRBV5-1, with TRBD2 matching over 7 bases. V trimming: 0 bases; J trimming: 3 bases; junction bases outside the gene matches: 6. The length of the CDR3 is 16 residues. Germline assignment: CDR1 SGHRS and CDR2 YFSETQ.

The CDR3 region is CASSPARAGGGTDTQYF. The CDR3 nucleotides are TGTGCCAGTAGTCCGGCGAGGGCGGGAGGTGGCACAGATACGCAGTATTTT. The chain combines TRBV19 with TRBJ2-3, with 8 bases fitting TRBD2. The V gene's germline CDR1 is LNHDA and CDR2 SQIVND (reference sequence). This CDR3 has 17 amino acids. V lost 5 bases to trimming and J lost 1 base; unmatched junction nucleotides: 11.

The rearrangement links TRBV5-1 to TRBJ2-5; 7 positions agree with TRBD2. Germline V CDR1 and CDR2: SGHRS, YFSETQ. The CDR3 consists of 14 residues. The V gene end was trimmed by 0 bases and the J gene end by 2 bases; junction bases not matched to a gene: 1. CDR3 DNA sequence: TGCGCCAGCAGCTTGGTGGGACTACAAGAGACCCAGTACTTC. This encodes CASSLVGLQETQYF.

The chain has TRBV18 and TRBJ1-1; TRBD1 matches at 7 bases. CDR3 length: 15 amino acids. Per germline, CDR1 KGHSH and CDR2 LQKENI. V was clipped by 1 base and J by 0 bases; unmatched bases: 2. In DNA, the CDR3 is TGTGCCAGCTCACCACAGGGGGCCATGAACACTGAAGCTTTCTTT. Its translation: CASSPQGAMNTEAFF.

The chain combines TRBV2 with TRBJ2-1; 9 nucleotides match TRBD2. Looked up from germline, CDR1 is SNHLY and CDR2 is FYNNEI. CDR3 length: 13 amino acids. The trim removed 10 bases at V and 4 bases at J, leaving 5 bases unmatched. The CDR3 is CATGLARYNEQFF. As DNA, the CDR3 is TGTGCCACTGGACTAGCGAGGTACAATGAGCAGTTCTTC.

This clone showed up just once. The gene calls are TRBV29-1 and TRBJ2-2; TRBD1 might be the D (6 bases). The CDR3 contains 13 residues. In germline, CDR1 is SQVTM, CDR2 ANQGSEA. The V and J ends lost 8 bases and 4 bases respectively, with 14 bases between them. The CDR3 nucleotides read TGCAGCTCCCGCGAAGGGGGCACCGGGGAGCTGTTTTTT. This sequence encodes CSSREGGTGELFF.

The chain carries TRBV10-3 and TRBJ2-7; TRBD2 agrees at 7 bases. The J segment lost 4 bases and the V segment lost 4 bases, leaving 7 bases of the junction unmatched. Germline V gives CDR1 ENHRY, CDR2 SYGVKD. The CDR3 is 14 residues long. The CDR3, as DNA: TGTGCCATCAGTGGCAGGCAGGGAGGGTACGAGCAGTACTTC. This sequence encodes CAISGRQGGYEQYF.

This chain connects TRBV19 to TRBJ1-1; the match to TRBD1 covers 8 bases. Germline trimming cut 6 bases from V and 7 bases from J; bases unmatched to any gene: 16. This CDR3 has 16 residues. Germline CDR1 reads LNHDA; CDR2 reads SQIVND (reference sequence). CDR3 protein: CASSLGTGLRDHEAFF. CDR3 sequence (DNA): TGTGCCAGTAGCCTGGGGACAGGCCTAAGGGATCATGAAGCTTTCTTT.

This rearrangement joins TRBV7-6 to TRBJ2-1; 8 bases are a match to TRBD1. From germline, CDR1 is SGHVS and CDR2 FNYEAQ. The CDR3 runs to 15 residues. The V segment lost 4 bases and the J segment 2 bases; nucleotides outside the gene matches: 4. The CDR3 here is CASSSGGGTYNEQFF. The CDR3 nucleotides are TGTGCCAGCAGCTCAGGGGGCGGGACCTACAATGAGCAGTTCTTC.

The chain couples TRBV14 to TRBJ2-7, with 8 positions matching TRBD2. Germline trimming cut 1 base from V and 4 bases from J; bases unmatched to any gene: 6. The CDR3 is made up of 15 amino acids. Germline V CDR1 and CDR2: SGHDN, FVKESK. The CDR3 spells CASSQARTSSYEQYF. The CDR3 nucleotides read TGTGCCAGCAGCCAAGCGCGGACTAGCAGTTACGAGCAGTACTTC.

A few counts support this clone. Other DNA sequences of this sample code for an identical CDR3. The J gene is TRBJ1-1, the V gene TRBV9; D is perhaps TRBD1 (6 bases). V gave up 0 bases and J gave up 5 bases, with 8 bases separating them. The germline gives CDR1 SGDLS, CDR2 YYNGEE. The CDR3 runs to 13 residues. CDR3 region: CASSVGGRTEAFF. CDR3 DNA: TGTGCCAGCAGCGTAGGGGGGCGGACTGAAGCTTTCTTT.

The V and J genes are TRBV19 and TRBJ1-2, with a tentative D call TRBD1 (5 bases). V was clipped by 5 bases and J by 4 bases, with 14 bases between them. The CDR3 is 14 amino acids. Germline-derived CDR1 and CDR2 are LNHDA and SQIVND (reference sequence). The CDR3 sequence is CASSAQGRLYGYTF. The CDR3 nucleotides read TGTGCCAGTAGTGCCCAGGGTCGACTCTATGGCTACACCTTC.

V and J are TRBV18 and TRBJ1-2, with 7 positions matching TRBD1. Germline V gene data show CDR1 as KGHSH and CDR2 as LQKENI. CDR3 length equals 13 residues. Germline trimming cut 4 bases from V and 3 bases from J; bases unmatched to any gene: 2. This CDR3 reads CASSRGQDYGYTF. The CDR3 region has the DNA TGTGCCAGCTCACGCGGACAGGACTATGGCTACACCTTC.

The chain employs TRBV28 and TRBJ2-7; 12 positions match TRBD1. This CDR3 has 15 amino acids. Unmatched junction bases numbered 7, after V lost 5 bases and J lost 5 bases. CDR1 MDHEN and CDR2 SYDVKM come from the germline V gene. The CDR3 loop is CASSLSGTGGHEQYF. CDR3 nucleotide sequence: TGTGCCAGCAGTCTCTCCGGGACAGGGGGCCACGAGCAGTACTTC.

This rearrangement joins TRBV25-1 to TRBJ2-5, with 7 bases fitting TRBD2. CDR1 is MGHDK and CDR2 is SYGVNS in the germline V gene. V lost 6 bases, J lost 0 bases, and 4 bases stayed unmatched. This CDR3 spans 14 amino acids. The CDR3 DNA follows: TGTGCCAGCAGGGGCGGGAGCAACCAAGAGACCCAGTACTTC. It yields the protein CASRGGSNQETQYF.

V is TRBV6-2 or TRBV6-3 and J is TRBJ1-6; a possible D gene is TRBD1 (6 bases). This CDR3 is built from 13 residues. Trimming removed 1 base at V and 10 bases at J, with 8 bases between. CDR1 is MNHEY, CDR2 SVGEGT, per germline. This chain's CDR3 is CASSYYRDSPLHF. The DNA of the CDR3 is TGTGCCAGCAGTTACTACAGGGACTCACCCCTCCACTTT.

The gene calls are TRBV19 and TRBJ1-1; maybe TRBD1 (5 bases). This CDR3 comprises 13 residues. Trimming shortened V by 9 bases and J by 4 bases, and 15 bases separated the two germline ends. The germline V gene encodes CDR1 LNHDA and CDR2 SQIVND (reference sequence). The chain's CDR3 is CASREREGTEAFF. In nucleotides, the CDR3 is TGTGCCAGCAGGGAGAGGGAGGGCACTGAAGCTTTCTTT.

This clone was seen only once. The chain employs TRBV27 and TRBJ1-1, with D possibly matching TRBD1 (5 bases). Germline V CDR1 and CDR2: MNHEY, SMNVEV (reference sequence). The CDR3 runs to 13 residues. V gave up 7 bases and J gave up 4 bases, with 13 bases separating them. DNA of the CDR3: TGTGCCAGCACTCCACTGGGGGGCACTGAAGCTTTCTTT. Its protein product is CASTPLGGTEAFF.

This chain joins TRBV14 and TRBJ1-4; 7 positions agree with TRBD1. The CDR3 is made up of 15 amino acids. Germline trimming cut 4 bases from V and 4 bases from J; bases unmatched to any gene: 6. The germline CDR1 and CDR2 sequences are SGHDN and FVKESK. The CDR3 bases are TGTGCCAGCAGCCCTATGGACAGGTTTAATGAAAAACTGTTTTTT. It codes for CASSPMDRFNEKLFF.

This clone was picked up one time. The V and J genes are TRBV6-1 and TRBJ1-2; the match to TRBD1 covers 8 bases. This CDR3 spans 15 amino acids. The germline CDR1 and CDR2 sequences are MNHNS and SASEGT. The V and J ends lost 1 base and 6 bases, in that order; junction bases with no gene match: 7. The CDR3 coding sequence is TGTGCCAGCAGTGAAGGGGGCGACAGGGGCGATGGCTACACCTTC. The encoded protein is CASSEGGDRGDGYTF.

This sequence joins TRBV6-5 and TRBJ1-2, with 7 bases aligning to TRBD1. V lost 0 bases to trimming and J lost 4 bases; unmatched junction nucleotides: 5. There are 15 residues in the CDR3. CDR1 and CDR2 (germline): MNHEY, SVGAGI. For the CDR3, the DNA is TGTGCCAGCAGTTACTCGAGACAGGGACCCTATGGCTACACCTTC. This sequence encodes CASSYSRQGPYGYTF.

This chain links TRBV9 with TRBJ2-5, with a weak D call TRBD1 (6 bases). V lost 2 bases and J lost 2, with 16 bases in between. From germline, CDR1 is SGDLS and CDR2 YYNGEE. This CDR3 region has 16 residues. CDR3 bases: TGTGCCAGCAGCGTGATTGGGAGAAGGGGGCAAGAGACCCAGTACTTC. This encodes CASSVIGRRGQETQYF.

The chain has TRBV6-5 and TRBJ2-3; maybe TRBD1 (7 bases). The CDR3 is 15 amino acids. Germline assignment: CDR1 MNHEY and CDR2 SVGAGI. Trimming shortened V by 6 bases and J by 9 bases, and 22 bases separated the two germline ends. As DNA, the CDR3 is TGTGCCAGCAGCCCCCTACGCGGGACAGAGCAGACGCAGTATTTT. This codes for CASSPLRGTEQTQYF.

Here the CDR3 DNA reads TGTGCCAGCAGCCCCCACACCTCTGGAAACACCATATATTTT. Its protein product is CASSPHTSGNTIYF. The chain is built from TRBV9 and TRBJ1-3; no clear D gene. Trimming shortened V by 4 bases and J by 0 bases, and 8 bases separated the two germline ends. Germline V CDR1 and CDR2: SGDLS, YYNGEE. The CDR3 totals 14 residues.

This clone was seen once. The chain couples TRBV10-2 to TRBJ2-7; TRBD1 aligns across 8 bases. The V gene end was trimmed by 6 bases and the J gene end by 4 bases; junction bases not matched to a gene: 2. This CDR3 region has 12 residues. Germline V lookup: CDR1 WSHSY, CDR2 SAAADI. CDR3 nucleotides: TGCGCCAGCAGAACAGGGGGGTACGAGCAGTACTTC. It specifies CASRTGGYEQYF.

In DNA, the CDR3 is TGTGCCAGCAGTGAGGGGACAGCCCGTTCCTATGGCTACACCTTC. Its protein product is CASSEGTARSYGYTF. The genes are TRBV6-1 and TRBJ1-2, with 7 bases fitting TRBD1. This CDR3 spans 15 amino acids. Unmatched junction bases numbered 8, after V lost 3 bases and J lost 4 bases. CDR1 MNHNS and CDR2 SASEGT come from the germline V gene.

This clone was seen a single time. J is TRBJ2-1 and V is TRBV30; 13 bases map to TRBD2. From germline, CDR1 is GTSNPN and CDR2 SVGIG (reference sequence). V lost 2 bases, J lost 0 bases, and 1 base stayed unmatched. CDR3 length: 16 amino acids. The CDR3: CAWSWTSGSSYNEQFF. The CDR3 coding sequence is TGTGCCTGGAGTTGGACTAGCGGGAGCTCCTACAATGAGCAGTTCTTC.

This chain links TRBV21-1 with TRBJ1-1. TRBV21-1 is shown as a pseudogene. This CDR3 is built from 12 residues. CDR3 coding DNA: TGTGCCAGCTCTTATTCGGACACTGAAGCTTTCTTT. It specifies CASSYSDTEAFF.

This clone was counted a single time. In nucleotides, the CDR3 is TGTGCCAGTAGCAGGACAGGTAACTCCTACGAGCAGTACTTC. Translated, it gives CASSRTGNSYEQYF. The chain carries TRBV19 and TRBJ2-7, with 7 bases fitting TRBD1. V lost 6 bases and J lost 0; bases outside the gene matches: 5. This CDR3 spans 14 amino acids. CDR1 and CDR2 (germline): LNHDA, SQIVND (reference sequence).

This chain uses TRBV19 with TRBJ2-7; 14 bases map to TRBD2. The germline gives CDR1 LNHDA, CDR2 SQIVND (reference sequence). The CDR3 contains 17 residues. Trimming cost V 7 bases and J 5 bases; bases outside gene matches: 13. DNA of the CDR3: TGTGCCAGTACCCGAACTTGGGGACTAGCGGGAGAGCACGAGCAGTACTTC. Protein: CASTRTWGLAGEHEQYF.